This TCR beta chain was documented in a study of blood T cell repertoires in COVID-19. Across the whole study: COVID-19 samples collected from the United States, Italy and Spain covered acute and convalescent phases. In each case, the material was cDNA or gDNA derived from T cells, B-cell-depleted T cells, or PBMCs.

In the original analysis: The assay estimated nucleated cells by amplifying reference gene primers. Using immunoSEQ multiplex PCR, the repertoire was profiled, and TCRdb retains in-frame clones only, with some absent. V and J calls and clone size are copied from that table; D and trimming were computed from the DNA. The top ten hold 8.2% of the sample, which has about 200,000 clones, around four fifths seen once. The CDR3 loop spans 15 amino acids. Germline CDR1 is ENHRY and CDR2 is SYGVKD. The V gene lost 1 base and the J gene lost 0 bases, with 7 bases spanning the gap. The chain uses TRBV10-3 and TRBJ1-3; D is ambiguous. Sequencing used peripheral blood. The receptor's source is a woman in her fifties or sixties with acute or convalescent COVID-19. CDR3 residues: CAISEFVSSGNTIYF. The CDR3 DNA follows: TGTGCCATCAGTGAGTTCGTATCCTCTGGAAACACCATATATTTT.